Listed here are 7 T cell receptor beta chains from one sample, sequenced in a study of neurological immune-mediated disorders. TCRdb used MiXCR to reprocess the 5' RACE reads, holding one entry per CDR3 protein. The sample has under 90,000 distinct CDR3 sequences, around 3.6% seen once. Input material: PBMCs. These receptors were taken from a woman in her forties or fifties with multiple sclerosis.

Ten or more counts support this clonotype. The chain links TRBV27 to TRBJ1-2; TRBD1 aligns across 8 bases. V shed 5 bases and J 2 bases; nucleotides not matched to a gene: 10. CDR3 length: 16 amino acids. The germline V gene has CDR1 MNHEY and CDR2 SMNVEV (reference sequence). The CDR3 coding sequence is TGTGCCAGCAGTCTCTCCGGGACAGGTTACAACTATGGCTACACCTTC. Its protein is CASSLSGTGYNYGYTF.

Of note for this clonotype: A much larger clone differs by one base, so this may be a read error. The chain couples TRBV2 to TRBJ2-6, with a possible D match to TRBD2 (6 bases). CDR1 SNHLY and CDR2 FYNNEI come from the germline V gene. The CDR3 extends over 13 amino acids. CDR3 coding DNA: TGTGCCAGCAGTGCGTGGGAGGCCAACTTCCTGACTTTC. Translating it yields CASSAWEANFLTF.

The rearrangement uses TRBV7-9 and TRBJ2-1; D possibly corresponds to TRBD2 (5 bases). The V gene lost 1 base and the J gene lost 10 bases, with 11 bases spanning the gap. CDR1 and CDR2 (germline): SEHNR, FQNEAQ (reference sequence). The CDR3 contains 13 residues. CDR3 residues: CASSLGVQREQFF. In DNA, the CDR3 is TGTGCCAGCAGCTTAGGAGTGCAGCGGGAGCAGTTCTTC.

This clonotype was seen ten or more times. CDR3 loop: CSVGFRPQETQYF. In nucleotides, the CDR3 is TGCAGCGTTGGATTCCGGCCCCAAGAGACCCAGTACTTC. The V call is TRBV29-1, the J call TRBJ2-5; D is undetermined. CDR3 length: 13 amino acids. V was pared by 4 bases and J by 1 base, with 10 bases between. CDR1 SQVTM and CDR2 ANQGSEA come from the germline V gene.

This clonotype was picked up many times. The CDR3, as DNA: TGTGCCAGCAGCTTGGCGGACCCCCCCCAGTATTTT. Protein: CASSLADPPQYF. V is TRBV5-6 and J is TRBJ2-3; no clear D gene. With 0 bases removed from V and 12 bases from J, the gap between germline ends came to 11 bases. CDR1 and CDR2 from the germline V gene are SGHDT and YYEEEE. The CDR3 covers 12 residues.

CDR3 DNA: TGTGCCAGCTCCTCATATTCCGGGGGTTCCTACGAGCAGTACTTC. Amino acids: CASSSYSGGSYEQYF. The chain combines TRBV18 with TRBJ2-7, with a tentative D call TRBD2 (6 bases). CDR3 length equals 15 residues. The ends were cut back, 6 bases at V and 1 base at J, with 16 bases in the middle. Germline CDR1 KGHSH, CDR2 LQKENI.

This clonotype occurred many times. This sequence joins TRBV20-1 and TRBJ2-3; 7 bases match TRBD1. The CDR3 is 17 amino acids. After removal of 0 bases from V and 3 bases from J, the junction contained 12 bases not matched to a gene. CDR1 DFQATT and CDR2 SNEGSKA come from the germline V gene (reference sequence). CDR3 DNA sequence: TGCAGTGCTAGAGAAGGACAGGAGCCATTGTATACAGATACGCAGTATTTT. This codes for CSAREGQEPLYTDTQYF.